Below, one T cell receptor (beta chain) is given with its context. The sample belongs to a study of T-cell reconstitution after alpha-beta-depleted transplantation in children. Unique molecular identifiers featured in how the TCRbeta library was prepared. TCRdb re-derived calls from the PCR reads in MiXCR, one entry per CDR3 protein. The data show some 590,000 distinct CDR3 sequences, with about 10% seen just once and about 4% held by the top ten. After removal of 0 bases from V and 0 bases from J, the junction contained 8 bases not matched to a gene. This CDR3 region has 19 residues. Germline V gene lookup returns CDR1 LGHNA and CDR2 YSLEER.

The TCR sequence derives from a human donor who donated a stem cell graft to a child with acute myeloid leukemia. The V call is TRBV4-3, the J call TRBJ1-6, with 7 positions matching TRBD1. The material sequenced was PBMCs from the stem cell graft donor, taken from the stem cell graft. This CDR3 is CASSQEAGQTSSYNSPLHF. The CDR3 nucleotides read TGCGCCAGCAGCCAAGAGGCGGGACAGACAAGCTCCTATAATTCACCCCTCCACTTT.